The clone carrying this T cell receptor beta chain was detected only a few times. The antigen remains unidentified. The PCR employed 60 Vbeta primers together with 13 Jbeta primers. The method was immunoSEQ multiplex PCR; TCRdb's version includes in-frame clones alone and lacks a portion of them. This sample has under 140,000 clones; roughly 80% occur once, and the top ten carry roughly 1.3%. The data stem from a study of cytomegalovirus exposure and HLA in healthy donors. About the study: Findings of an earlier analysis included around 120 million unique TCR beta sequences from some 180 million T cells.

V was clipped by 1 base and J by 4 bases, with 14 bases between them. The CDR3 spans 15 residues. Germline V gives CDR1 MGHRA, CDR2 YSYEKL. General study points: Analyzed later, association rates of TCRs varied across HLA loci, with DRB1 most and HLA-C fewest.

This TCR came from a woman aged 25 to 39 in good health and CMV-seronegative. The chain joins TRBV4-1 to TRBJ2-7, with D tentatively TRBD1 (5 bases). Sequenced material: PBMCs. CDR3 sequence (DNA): TGCGCCAGCAGCCAAGCTGACAGATTTACGTACGAGCAGTACTTC. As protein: CASSQADRFTYEQYF.